Below are 28 T cell receptor beta chains sequenced from a single sample in a study of post-analysis software for immune sequencing data. Points from the study as a whole: In patients, about 5 TRBV segments were more frequent than in controls, with TRBV5-6, TRBV5-1 and TRBV20-1 among them.

Included in the TCR beta cDNA libraries were unique molecular identifiers. TCRdb processed the PCR reads anew with MiXCR; each CDR3 protein has one entry. Of roughly 400,000 distinct CDR3 sequences detected, 30% to 40% appear once; the ten largest clones hold 7.6%. The antigens for these receptors are not known. The sample consisted of blood. The source of these receptors is a girl aged 2-10 years with multiple sclerosis.

This clonotype was detected only a few times. The junction departs from the called germline gene at one end, perhaps through a read error. The V and J genes are TRBV7-7 and TRBJ2-1, with D perhaps matching TRBD1 or TRBD2 (5 bases each). The CDR3 consists of 15 residues. Germline V gene sequence: CDR1 SSHAT, CDR2 FNYEAQ (reference sequence). CDR3 nucleotide sequence: TGTGCTAGCAGCTTAGGGGAAGGAGAGGGTGGTGAGCAGTTCTTC. As protein: CASSLGEGEGGEQFF.

This clonotype has just a few counts. The rearrangement links TRBV7-2 to TRBJ2-7, with D possibly being TRBD1 (6 bases). V was trimmed by 5 bases and J by 3 bases, leaving 11 bases between them. The CDR3 loop spans 13 amino acids. The germline gives CDR1 SGHTA, CDR2 FQGNSA. The CDR3 reads CASSPWTDYEQYF. CDR3 sequence (DNA): TGTGCCAGCAGCCCCTGGACAGACTACGAGCAGTACTTC.

The chain employs TRBV10-3 and TRBJ2-3; TRBD2 agrees at 12 bases. This CDR3 has 17 residues. The V and J ends lost 5 bases and 1 base, in that order; junction bases with no gene match: 7. Germline CDR1 reads ENHRY; CDR2 reads SYGVKD. The CDR3: CAISKVWTSGGTDTQYF. CDR3 sequence (DNA): TGTGCCATCAGTAAAGTTTGGACTAGCGGGGGCACAGATACGCAGTATTTT.

This clonotype was seen once. The chain couples TRBV28 to TRBJ2-5, with D possibly being TRBD2 (6 bases). Germline CDR1 MDHEN, CDR2 SYDVKM. Trimming pared 3 bases from V and 2 bases from J, leaving 16 bases between. This CDR3 spans 16 amino acids. The CDR3 sequence is CASSLWFSGNQETQYF. DNA for the CDR3: TGTGCCAGCAGTTTGTGGTTTAGCGGTAATCAAGAGACCCAGTACTTC.

This clonotype has more than one count but fewer than ten. In nucleotides, the CDR3 is TGTGCCAGCATCCAGGGGGGTCCCACAGATACGCAGTATTTT. It encodes CASIQGGPTDTQYF. V is TRBV6-1 and J is TRBJ2-3; a weak D match, TRBD1 (7 bases). CDR1 and CDR2 from the germline V gene are MNHNS and SASEGT. V shed 7 bases and J shed 2 bases, with 13 bases lying between them. The CDR3 loop spans 14 amino acids.

Only a few counts were recorded for this clonotype. The chain links TRBV4-3 to TRBJ2-7; D gene unclear. CDR1 LGHNA and CDR2 YSLEER come from the germline V gene. The CDR3 length is 14 residues. The V gene lost 0 bases and the J gene lost 0 bases, with 6 bases spanning the gap. The chain's CDR3 is CASSQDSDSYEQYF. In nucleotides, the CDR3 is TGCGCCAGCAGCCAAGACTCCGACTCCTACGAGCAGTACTTC.

The chain combines TRBV7-2 with TRBJ2-7; no clear D. CDR1 is SGHTA, CDR2 FQGNSA, per germline. CDR3 size: 12 residues. Trimming left V 5 bases short and J 3 bases short, with 8 bases between. CDR3 in DNA: TGTGCCAGCAGCAACACCCTCTACGAGCAGTACTTC. Translation gives CASSNTLYEQYF.

The chain couples TRBV2 to TRBJ2-1; no clear D gene. Deletions cut 8 bases from V and 2 bases from J, with 22 bases between. Germline V gene lookup returns CDR1 SNHLY and CDR2 FYNNEI. The CDR3 has 17 residues. The chain's CDR3 is CASRTMLPSGTYNEQFF. The DNA of the CDR3 is TGTGCCAGCCGCACTATGTTACCTAGTGGGACCTACAATGAGCAGTTCTTC.

This clonotype was seen a handful of times. The J gene is TRBJ2-1, the V gene TRBV5-4; the match to TRBD1 covers 8 bases. V lost 4 bases to trimming and J lost 7 bases; unmatched junction nucleotides: 4. Germline values: CDR1 SGHNT, CDR2 YYREEE (reference sequence). The CDR3 spans 13 residues. CDR3 DNA: TGTGCCAGCAGCCCTAACAGGGGGAATGAGCAGTTCTTC. Translated: CASSPNRGNEQFF.

The V call is TRBV20-1, the J call TRBJ2-1; D may be TRBD2 (6 bases). The germline gives CDR1 DFQATT, CDR2 SNEGSKA (reference sequence). V was clipped by 3 bases and J by 8 bases, with 17 bases between them. The CDR3 totals 14 residues. CDR3 nucleotide sequence: TGCAGTGCTAGTCGGCCGACTAGATTCGATGAGCAGTTCTTC. It codes for CSASRPTRFDEQFF.

This chain joins TRBV29-1 and TRBJ2-3; D not resolved. The CDR3 sequence is 14 residues long. Germline V gene sequence: CDR1 SQVTM, CDR2 ANQGSEA. V gave up 5 bases and J gave up 0 bases, with 12 bases separating them. The CDR3 loop is CSVWRPLSTDTQYF. DNA of the CDR3: TGCAGCGTTTGGAGACCACTTAGCACAGATACGCAGTATTTT.

The chain employs TRBV12-3 or TRBV12-4 and TRBJ2-1, with 9 bases aligning to TRBD1. The CDR3 covers 16 residues. The J segment lost 7 bases and the V segment lost 2 bases, leaving 9 bases of the junction unmatched. CDR3 in DNA: TGTGCCAGCAGTTTAAGGTACAGGGGGCTTCTTAATGAGCAGTTCTTC. Protein: CASSLRYRGLLNEQFF.

In this sample, this clonotype turned up a few times. The chain is built from TRBV20-1 and TRBJ1-2, with D maybe TRBD1 (5 bases). Germline CDR1 reads DFQATT; CDR2 reads SNEGSKA (reference sequence). The CDR3 sequence is 12 residues long. V was pared by 3 bases and J by 4 bases, with 9 bases between. CDR3 amino acids: CSASNRFYGYTF. CDR3 in DNA: TGCAGTGCTAGTAACAGGTTCTATGGCTACACCTTC.

This clonotype was observed a few times. The chain uses TRBV5-1 and TRBJ2-5; D is tentatively TRBD1 or TRBD2 (5 bases each). Germline V gene lookup returns CDR1 SGHRS and CDR2 YFSETQ. The V gene lost 2 bases and the J gene lost 5 bases, with 16 bases spanning the gap. The length of the CDR3 is 15 residues. Written as DNA, the CDR3 is TGCGCCAGCAGCTTTCTCGGGGCCCAATCGGAGACCCAGTACTTC. It encodes CASSFLGAQSETQYF.

J is TRBJ2-3 and V is TRBV7-2; 10 bases agree with TRBD1. Per the germline V gene, CDR1 is SGHTA and CDR2 is FQGNSA. The CDR3 has 18 residues. J was trimmed by 5 bases and V by 3 bases; bases with no gene match: 14. The CDR3 bases are TGTGCCAGCAGCTTCCCCCCCCGACAGGGGGCTAAAGGAGATACGCAGTATTTT. Translating it yields CASSFPPRQGAKGDTQYF.

V is TRBV29-1 and J is TRBJ2-1, with D tentatively TRBD1 (6 bases). Germline V gene lookup returns CDR1 SQVTM and CDR2 ANQGSEA. The ends were cut back, 4 bases at V and 4 bases at J, with 11 bases in the middle. This CDR3 spans 13 amino acids. CDR3 coding DNA: TGCAGCGTTGGGGGGCGGGTTTACAATGAGCAGTTCTTC. Its translation is CSVGGRVYNEQFF.

The V gene is TRBV7-2, the J gene TRBJ2-7; 7 positions agree with TRBD2. V gave up 7 bases and J gave up 3 bases; unmatched junction bases: 12. The CDR3 length is 15 residues. The germline V gene encodes CDR1 SGHTA and CDR2 FQGNSA. This chain's CDR3 is CASTWGTTILYEQYF. Here the CDR3 DNA reads TGTGCCAGCACCTGGGGGACTACTATACTCTACGAGCAGTACTTC.

The chain employs TRBV10-3 and TRBJ2-3; the D is unclear. The germline V gene has CDR1 ENHRY and CDR2 SYGVKD. The CDR3 consists of 12 residues. V was cut by 4 bases and J by 6 bases, with 8 bases left in between. Written as DNA, the CDR3 is TGTGCCATCAGTGCTATACTGGATACGCAGTATTTT. Translated, it gives CAISAILDTQYF.

This chain joins TRBV13 and TRBJ2-7, with a tentative D call TRBD1 (6 bases). Trimming removed 5 bases at V and 2 bases at J, with 16 bases between. Germline CDR1 and CDR2: PRHDT and FYEKMQ (reference sequence). There are 15 residues in the CDR3. CDR3 nucleotides: TGTGCCAGCAGCCCCGGGACACTATCCCCCTACGAGCAGTACTTC. Translation gives CASSPGTLSPYEQYF.

V and J are TRBV29-1 and TRBJ2-7; TRBD1 is a possible D gene (6 bases). Between the trimmed V and J ends, which lost 6 bases and 0 bases, there was a span of 15 bases. CDR3 length equals 14 residues. Germline loops: CDR1 SQVTM, CDR2 ANQGSEA. CDR3 sequence reads: CSVTLGTFSYEQYF. The CDR3 DNA is TGCAGCGTCACCCTCGGGACATTCTCCTACGAGCAGTACTTC.

The table lists this clonotype with a few counts. The rearrangement links TRBV11-2 to TRBJ1-1; weak D call: TRBD1 (6 bases). Deletions cut 1 base from V and 3 bases from J, with 12 bases between. CDR1 and CDR2 from the germline V gene are SGHAT and FQNNGV. There are 15 residues in the CDR3. CDR3: CASSLGHGGDTEAFF. The CDR3 DNA follows: TGTGCCAGCAGCTTAGGTCATGGGGGCGACACTGAAGCTTTCTTT.

The V and J genes are TRBV29-1 and TRBJ2-7; 8 bases agree with TRBD1. Germline V gives CDR1 SQVTM, CDR2 ANQGSEA. The CDR3 is 15 amino acids. The V segment lost 0 bases and the J segment 5 bases; nucleotides outside the gene matches: 9. DNA for the CDR3: TGCAGCGTTGAAGACGGCGGACAGGGTCCCCACGAGCAGTACTTC. Its protein is CSVEDGGQGPHEQYF.

This rearrangement joins TRBV12-3 or TRBV12-4 to TRBJ2-4; no definite D call. V was clipped by 5 bases and J by 8 bases, with 10 bases between them. The CDR3 covers 12 residues. The CDR3 is CASSNKGYIQYF. In DNA, the CDR3 is TGTGCCAGCAGTAACAAGGGATACATTCAGTACTTC.

This clonotype has only a few counts. The rearrangement uses TRBV2 and TRBJ2-7; D uncertain. The CDR3 sequence is 13 residues long. Trimming removed 7 bases from V and 5 bases from J, with 15 bases in between. CDR1 and CDR2 (germline): SNHLY, FYNNEI. CDR3 nucleotide sequence: TGTGCCAGCAAACAGCCCTTCAAACACGAGCAGTACTTC. Translation: CASKQPFKHEQYF.

CDR3 DNA: TGTGCCAGCAGCGTCCGGGACAGGGAGAATCAGCCCCAGCATTTT. It specifies CASSVRDRENQPQHF. This rearrangement joins TRBV7-2 to TRBJ1-5; the match to TRBD1 covers 9 bases. The V gene's germline CDR1 is SGHTA and CDR2 FQGNSA. V lost 5 bases and J lost 4; bases outside the gene matches: 6. This CDR3 spans 15 amino acids.

This clonotype occurred a few times. The chain links TRBV6-5 to TRBJ1-2; 11 nucleotides align to TRBD1. Per germline, CDR1 MNHEY and CDR2 SVGAGI. The CDR3 runs 18 residues. The junction had 13 bases not matched to a gene; V was cut back by 3 bases and J by 4 bases. The CDR3 coding sequence is TGTGCCAGCAGTTATAGCGGACAGGGGGCCCGTGGGGGCTATGGCTACACCTTC. As protein: CASSYSGQGARGGYGYTF.

J is TRBJ2-7 and V is TRBV9; D is perhaps TRBD1 or TRBD2 (5 bases each). Trimming left V 10 bases short and J 2 bases short, with 22 bases between. This CDR3 spans 15 amino acids. Germline V gene data show CDR1 as SGDLS and CDR2 as YYNGEE. The CDR3 bases are TGTGCCCCGGGGCCCAAAATCGGGTCCACCTACGAGCAGTACTTC. It codes for CAPGPKIGSTYEQYF.

The V and J genes are TRBV6-4 and TRBJ2-1; TRBD1 matches 11 bases. The germline gives CDR1 MRHNA, CDR2 SNTAGT. The CDR3 extends over 15 amino acids. The V and J ends lost 5 bases and 6 bases, in that order; junction bases with no gene match: 6. The CDR3 DNA is TGTGCCAGCAGTCGCCGGGACAGGGGGAGCAATGAGCAGTTCTTC. Amino acid sequence: CASSRRDRGSNEQFF.